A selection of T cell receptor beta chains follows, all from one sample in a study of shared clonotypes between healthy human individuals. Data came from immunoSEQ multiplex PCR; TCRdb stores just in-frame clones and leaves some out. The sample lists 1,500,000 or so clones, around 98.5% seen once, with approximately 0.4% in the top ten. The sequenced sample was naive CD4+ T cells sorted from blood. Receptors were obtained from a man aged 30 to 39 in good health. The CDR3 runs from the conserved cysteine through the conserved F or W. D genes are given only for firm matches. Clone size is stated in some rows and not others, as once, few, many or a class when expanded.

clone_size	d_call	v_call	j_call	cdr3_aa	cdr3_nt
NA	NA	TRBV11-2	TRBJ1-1	CASSLDRANRNTEAFF	TGTGCCAGCAGCTTAGACCGGGCTAACAGGAACACTGAAGCTTTCTTT
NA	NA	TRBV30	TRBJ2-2	CAWSQKDKIAGELFF	TGTGCCTGGAGTCAAAAGGACAAGATTGCCGGGGAGCTGTTTTTT
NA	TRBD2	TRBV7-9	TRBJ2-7	CASASPLLTSGVYEQYF	TGTGCCAGCGCCTCCCCTCTTCTGACTAGCGGAGTCTACGAGCAGTACTTC
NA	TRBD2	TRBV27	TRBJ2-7	CASSLAGPGTSREQYF	TGTGCCAGCAGTTTAGCGGGCCCCGGGACTAGTCGTGAGCAGTACTTC
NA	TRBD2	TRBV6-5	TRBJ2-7	CASSYSTSGAFYEQYF	TGTGCCAGCAGTTACTCGACTAGCGGGGCCTTCTACGAGCAGTACTTC
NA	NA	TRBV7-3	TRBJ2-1	CASSLTPDTTEQFF	TGTGCCAGCAGCTTAACCCCGGACACTACAGAGCAGTTCTTC
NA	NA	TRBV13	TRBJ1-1	CASSLPGPGTEAFF	TGTGCCAGCAGCTTACCAGGGCCGGGCACTGAAGCTTTCTTT
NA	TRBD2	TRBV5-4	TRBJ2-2	CASSFSGRGAGELFF	TGTGCCAGCAGCTTTAGCGGGAGAGGGGCCGGGGAGCTGTTTTTT
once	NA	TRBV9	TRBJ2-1	CASSVVAGSYNEQFF	TGTGCCAGCAGCGTAGTGGCGGGTTCCTACAATGAGCAGTTCTTC
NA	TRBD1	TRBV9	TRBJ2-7	CASSEGTVPYEQYF	TGTGCCAGCAGCGAGGGGACAGTTCCTTACGAGCAGTACTTC
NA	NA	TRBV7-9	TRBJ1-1	CASSLERENTEAFF	TGTGCCAGCAGCTTGGAAAGGGAGAACACTGAAGCTTTCTTT
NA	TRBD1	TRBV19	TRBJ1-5	CAAKGQGHYSNQPQHF	TGTGCCGCCAAGGGACAGGGCCATTATAGCAATCAGCCCCAGCATTTT
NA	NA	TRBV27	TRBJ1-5	CASSLSGQIGGRQPQHF	TGTGCCAGCAGTTTATCTGGACAGATAGGCGGCCGTCAGCCCCAGCATTTT
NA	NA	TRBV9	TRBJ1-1	CASSNFPGTANTEAFF	TGTGCCAGCAGCAACTTTCCGGGCACCGCGAACACTGAAGCTTTCTTT
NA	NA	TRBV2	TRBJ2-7	CASSGTTYEQYF	TGTGCCAGCAGTGGGACTACCTACGAGCAGTACTTC
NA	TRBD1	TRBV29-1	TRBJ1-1	CSVRTGGDTEAFF	TGCAGCGTCCGGACAGGCGGAGACACTGAAGCTTTCTTT
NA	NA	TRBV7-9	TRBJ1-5	CASSLGTLINQPQHF	TGTGCCAGCAGCTTGGGGACACTAATTAATCAGCCCCAGCATTTT
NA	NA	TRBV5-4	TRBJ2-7	CASSLDSGVLYEQYF	TGTGCCAGCAGCTTGGACTCGGGGGTCCTCTACGAGCAGTACTTC
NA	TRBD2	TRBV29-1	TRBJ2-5	CSVDDPNLAGGETQYF	TGCAGCGTTGATGACCCCAATTTAGCGGGAGGCGAGACCCAGTACTTC
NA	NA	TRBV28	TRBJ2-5	CASSAAIAQETQYF	TGTGCCAGCAGTGCTGCCATAGCCCAAGAGACCCAGTACTTC
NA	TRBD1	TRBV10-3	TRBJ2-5	CAIRGQGPETQYF	TGTGCCATCAGGGGACAGGGTCCTGAGACCCAGTACTTC
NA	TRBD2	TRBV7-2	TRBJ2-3	CASSPGGDSDTQYF	TGTGCCAGCAGCCCGGGGGGGGACTCCGATACGCAGTATTTT
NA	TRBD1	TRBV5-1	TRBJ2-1	CASSRGQNNEQFF	TGCGCCAGCAGCCGGGGACAGAACAATGAGCAGTTCTTC
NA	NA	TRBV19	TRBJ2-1	CASPLQPYNEQFF	TGTGCCAGTCCCCTCCAGCCCTACAATGAGCAGTTCTTC
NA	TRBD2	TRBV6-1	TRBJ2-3	CASSATSGTDTQYF	TGTGCCAGCAGTGCGACTAGCGGCACAGATACGCAGTATTTT
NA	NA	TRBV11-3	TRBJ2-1	CASSLSRGFDEQFF	TGTGCCAGCAGCTTGAGCAGGGGCTTCGATGAGCAGTTCTTC
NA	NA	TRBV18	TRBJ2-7	CASSSEIKGYEQYF	TGTGCCAGCTCAAGCGAGATAAAGGGCTACGAGCAGTACTTC